This is a list of T cell receptor beta chains from one sample in a study of shared clonotypes between healthy human individuals. Some clones are missing from TCRdb's copy, which holds only in-frame ones; the method was immunoSEQ multiplex PCR. The table includes about 2 million clones, around 96% detected once. Material: naive CD8+ T cells sorted from blood. These receptors originate from a man in his late teens or twenties in good health. Both conserved end residues are part of each CDR3. Fields, in order: J gene, D gene, V gene, clone size, CDR3 DNA, CDR3 protein. D genes are given only for firm matches. Size is omitted from some rows. Given values are once, few, many or a class for expanded clones.

TRBJ2-5,TRBD1,TRBV13,-,TGTGCCAGCAGCTTGGACAGGGCCGTAGAGACCCAGTACTTC,CASSLDRAVETQYF
TRBJ1-5,TRBD1,TRBV11-3,-,TGTGCCAGCAGCTCAAGTAAACGTCGACAGGGTACGGTGGATCAGCCCCAGCATTTT,CASSSSKRRQGTVDQPQHF
TRBJ2-7,TRBD1,TRBV28,-,TGTGCCAGCAGTCCCCCCGGGACAGGGAGCGGCGAGCAGTACTTC,CASSPPGTGSGEQYF
TRBJ2-7,-,TRBV13,-,TGTGCCAGCAGCTCCAGTTATCCCTACGAGCAGTACTTC,CASSSSYPYEQYF
TRBJ2-1,-,TRBV6-1,-,TGTGCCAGCAGTGAAAGTAGAGGGGACAATGAGCAGTTCTTC,CASSESRGDNEQFF
TRBJ2-2,TRBD2,TRBV6-5,-,TGTGCCAGCAGTCACGGACTAGCGGGCACCGGGGAGCTGTTTTTT,CASSHGLAGTGELFF
TRBJ1-5,TRBD1,TRBV6-5,-,TGTGCCAGCAGTTACGGACAGGGTCATCAGCCCCAGCATTTT,CASSYGQGHQPQHF
TRBJ1-1,-,TRBV2,-,TGTGCCAGTAGTATGAACACTGAAGCTTTCTTT,CASSMNTEAFF
TRBJ1-4,-,TRBV7-8,-,TGTGCCAGCAGCTTAGTCCAGGGTGAAGAAAAACTGTTTTTT,CASSLVQGEEKLFF
TRBJ2-7,TRBD1,TRBV5-1,-,TGCGCCAGCAGCTCTGACCCAGGGGGATCCTACGAGCAGTACTTC,CASSSDPGGSYEQYF
TRBJ1-2,-,TRBV5-4,-,TGTGCCAGCAGATTAGAAGCGAGGCGGGCGGGCTACACCTTC,CASRLEARRAGYTF
TRBJ2-2,TRBD2,TRBV27,-,TGTGCCAGCAGTTCGTCGGGACTAGCGGGGTACACCGGGGAGCTGTTTTTT,CASSSSGLAGYTGELFF
TRBJ2-3,TRBD2,TRBV16,-,TGTGCCAGCAGCCAACTCGAAGGACTAGCGGGCACAGATACGCAGTATTTT,CASSQLEGLAGTDTQYF
TRBJ2-7,TRBD2,TRBV30,-,TGTGCCTGGGATGGGACTAGCGGGGGGGCCTACGAGCAGTACTTC,CAWDGTSGGAYEQYF
TRBJ2-5,-,TRBV30,-,TGTGCCTGGAGTCTCTTAGGGGGGGGAGAGACCCAGTACTTC,CAWSLLGGGETQYF
TRBJ2-7,-,TRBV20-1,-,TGCAGTGCTAGAGATGGTTACGAGCAGTACTTC,CSARDGYEQYF
TRBJ1-1,TRBD1,TRBV13,-,TGTGCCAGCAGCTTGGGACAGGTCAACACTGAAGCTTTCTTT,CASSLGQVNTEAFF
TRBJ2-7,-,TRBV9,-,TGTGCCAGCAGCGTAGAAGGCGCCAGCTCCTACGAGCAGTACTTC,CASSVEGASSYEQYF
TRBJ2-1,TRBD2,TRBV7-9,-,TGTGCCAGCAGCTCCACTAGCGCGGCATACAATGAGCAGTTCTTC,CASSSTSAAYNEQFF
TRBJ1-4,TRBD1,TRBV7-9,once,TGTGCCAGCAGCCTCGGGACAGCCATGCAAAAACTGTTTTTT,CASSLGTAMQKLFF
TRBJ2-7,-,TRBV5-4,-,TGTGCCAGCAGCTTGCGAGGGGGCGAGCAGTACTTC,CASSLRGGEQYF
TRBJ2-3,-,TRBV6-5,-,TGTGCCAGCAGCCTGCTGGGGCCACGCACAGATACGCAGTATTTT,CASSLLGPRTDTQYF
TRBJ1-3,-,TRBV6-5,few,TGTGCCAGCAGTCCGACACCTTACCTAACGGGCACCATATATTTT,CASSPTPYLTGTIYF
TRBJ2-6,TRBD1,TRBV5-8,-,TGTGCCAGCAGCCTAAGACAGGGGAATGGCGTCCTGACTTTC,CASSLRQGNGVLTF
TRBJ1-1,-,TRBV12-5,-,TGTGCTAGTGAGGCAGGGGTGGACACTGAAGCTTTCTTT,CASEAGVDTEAFF
TRBJ2-2,-,TRBV4-1,-,TGCGCCAGCAGCCAAGATACGGGGACGGCCACCGGGGAGCTGTTTTTT,CASSQDTGTATGELFF
TRBJ2-1,-,TRBV27,-,TGTGCCAGCAGTTTAAGGGGACATGAGCAGTTCTTC,CASSLRGHEQFF
TRBJ2-3,-,TRBV28,-,TGTGCCAGCAGTCCTGGGGACTTCCCCACAGATACGCAGTATTTT,CASSPGDFPTDTQYF
TRBJ1-5,-,TRBV6-6,-,TGTGCCAGCCTTGGACATAGCAATCAGCCCCAGCATTTT,CASLGHSNQPQHF
TRBJ1-1,-,TRBV5-6,-,TGTGCCAGCAGCTTGTTAGGCGGGGGCTGGTACACTGAAGCTTTCTTT,CASSLLGGGWYTEAFF
TRBJ1-3,-,TRBV12-5,few,TGTGCTAGTGGCCCGGATAAAAACACCATATATTTT,CASGPDKNTIYF
TRBJ2-7,-,TRBV2,-,TGTGCCAGCAGTGACAGGGGGGGCTACGAGCAGTACTTC,CASSDRGGYEQYF
TRBJ1-4,TRBD1,TRBV15,-,TGTGCCACCAGCAGAGAAACAGGGGAACTGTTTTTT,CATSRETGELFF
TRBJ1-5,-,TRBV19,-,TGTGCCAGTAGTATTTTTGGTGCAGGCGTTTTCAGTCAGCCCCAGCATTTT,CASSIFGAGVFSQPQHF
TRBJ2-4,-,TRBV18,-,TGTGCCAGCTCACCAAAATCTGGGTTAGCCAAAAACATTCAGTACTTC,CASSPKSGLAKNIQYF
TRBJ1-5,TRBD1,TRBV27,-,TGTGCCAGCAGTCAAGTGGGGCCACAGGGGAATCAGCCCCAGCATTTT,CASSQVGPQGNQPQHF
TRBJ2-7,-,TRBV29-1,-,TGCAGCGTTGAAGACACACTCTCCTACGAGCAGTACTTC,CSVEDTLSYEQYF
TRBJ1-4,-,TRBV2,-,TGTGCCAGCAGCGGGGACGCAACTAATGAAAAACTGTTTTTT,CASSGDATNEKLFF
TRBJ2-7,TRBD2,TRBV6-5,-,TGTGCCAGCAGTTCCGGGACTAGCGGGACCTACGAGCAGTACTTC,CASSSGTSGTYEQYF
TRBJ2-5,TRBD2,TRBV19,-,TGTGCCAGTAGTCTAGGGATAGCGGGGATCCAAGAGACCCAGTACTTC,CASSLGIAGIQETQYF